This note documents a single TCR beta chain sequence. Its target is unknown. Random hexamers were used to reverse transcribe roughly 0.45 to 1 ug of RNA. TCR beta CDR3 was amplified by immunoSEQ covering 54 Vbeta and 13 Jbeta. MiXCR, applied by TCRdb to the immunoSEQ multiplex PCR reads, yields one record per CDR3 protein. The data hold roughly 130,000 distinct CDR3 sequences, with about 95% observed a single time. The sample originates from a study of CD8 T cells in Susac syndrome. V dropped 0 bases and J dropped 0 bases, with 8 bases sitting between them. In germline, CDR1 is SEHNR, CDR2 FQNEAQ (reference sequence). The CDR3 totals 15 residues. Study outcomes and limitations: The study recognized that the number of individuals in its TCR sequencing and HLA analysis was relatively small.

This receptor was obtained from a human donor in good health. Material for sequencing was CD4+ T cells from PBMCs. The rearrangement uses TRBV7-9 and TRBJ1-1; D call uncertain. DNA for the CDR3: TGTGCCAGCAGCTTAGCCAGCGCAGTGAACACTGAAGCTTTCTTT. This codes for CASSLASAVNTEAFF.